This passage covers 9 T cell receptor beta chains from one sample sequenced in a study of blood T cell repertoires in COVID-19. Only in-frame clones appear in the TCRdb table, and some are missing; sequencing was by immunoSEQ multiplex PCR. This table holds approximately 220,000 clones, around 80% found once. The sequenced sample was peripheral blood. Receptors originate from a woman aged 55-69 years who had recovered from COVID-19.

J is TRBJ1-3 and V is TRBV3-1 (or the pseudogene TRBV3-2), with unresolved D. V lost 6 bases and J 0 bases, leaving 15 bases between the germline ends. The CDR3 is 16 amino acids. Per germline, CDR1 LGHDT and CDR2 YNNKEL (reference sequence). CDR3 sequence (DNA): TGTGCCAGCAGTTTAAGGAGTACCGTCTCTGGAAACACCATATATTTT. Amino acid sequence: CASSLRSTVSGNTIYF.

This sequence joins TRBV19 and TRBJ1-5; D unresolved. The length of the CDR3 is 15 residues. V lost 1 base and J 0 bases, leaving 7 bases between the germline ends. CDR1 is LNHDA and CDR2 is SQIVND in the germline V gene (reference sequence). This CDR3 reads CASSIVAGSNQPQHF. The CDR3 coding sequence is TGTGCCAGTAGTATAGTCGCGGGTAGCAATCAGCCCCAGCATTTT.

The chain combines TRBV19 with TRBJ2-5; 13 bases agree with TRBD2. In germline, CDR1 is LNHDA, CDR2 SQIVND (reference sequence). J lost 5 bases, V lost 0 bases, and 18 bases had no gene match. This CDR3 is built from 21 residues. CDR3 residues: CASSIDFRRGGLAGSDETQYF. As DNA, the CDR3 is TGTGCCAGTAGTATAGATTTTCGGCGGGGGGGACTAGCGGGATCAGACGAGACCCAGTACTTC.

CDR3 residues: CASSPVGTAPGNIQYF. CDR3 DNA: TGTGCCAGCTCACCCGTTGGGACAGCCCCCGGGAACATTCAGTACTTC. The chain joins TRBV18 to TRBJ2-4; 7 bases fit TRBD1. Trimming at V came to 3 bases and at J to 7 bases, leaving 12 bases not matched to a gene. The CDR3 loop spans 16 amino acids. Germline lookup yields CDR1 KGHSH and CDR2 LQKENI.

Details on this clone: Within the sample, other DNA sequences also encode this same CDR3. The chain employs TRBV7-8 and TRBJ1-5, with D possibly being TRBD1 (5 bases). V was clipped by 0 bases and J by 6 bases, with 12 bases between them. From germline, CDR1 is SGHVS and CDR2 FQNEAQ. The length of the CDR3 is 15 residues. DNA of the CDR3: TGTGCCAGCAGCTTAGCGTTCAGGGAGGGTCAGCCCCAGCATTTT. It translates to CASSLAFREGQPQHF. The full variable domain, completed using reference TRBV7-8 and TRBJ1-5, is GAGVSQSPRYKVAKRGQDVALRCDPISGHVSLFWYQQALGQGPEFLTYFQNEAQLDKSGLPSDRFFAERPEGSVSTLKIQRTQQEDSAVYLCASSLAFREGQPQHFGDGTRLSIL.

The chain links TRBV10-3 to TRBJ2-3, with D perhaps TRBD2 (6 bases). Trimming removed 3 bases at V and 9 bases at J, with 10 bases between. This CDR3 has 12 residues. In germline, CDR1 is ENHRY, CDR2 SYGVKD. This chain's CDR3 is CAISDRRDTQYF. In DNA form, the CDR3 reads TGTGCCATCAGTGATAGGCGGGACACGCAGTATTTT.

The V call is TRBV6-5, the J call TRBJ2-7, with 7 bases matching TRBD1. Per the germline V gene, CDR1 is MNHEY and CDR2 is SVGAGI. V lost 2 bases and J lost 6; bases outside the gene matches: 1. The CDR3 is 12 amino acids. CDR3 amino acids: CASSYDRAEQYF. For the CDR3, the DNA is TGTGCCAGCAGTTACGACAGGGCCGAGCAGTACTTC.

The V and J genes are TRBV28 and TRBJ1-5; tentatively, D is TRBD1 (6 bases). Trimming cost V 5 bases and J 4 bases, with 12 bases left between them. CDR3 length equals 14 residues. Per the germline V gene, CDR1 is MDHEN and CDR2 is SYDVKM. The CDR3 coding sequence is TGTGCCAGCAGTCACGGGACAAGGAATCAGCCCCAGCATTTT. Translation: CASSHGTRNQPQHF.

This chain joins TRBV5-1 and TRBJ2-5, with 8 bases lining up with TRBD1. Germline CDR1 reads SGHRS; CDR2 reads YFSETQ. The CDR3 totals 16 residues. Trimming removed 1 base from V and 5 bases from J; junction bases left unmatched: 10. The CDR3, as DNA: TGCGCCAGCAGCTTGATATGGACAGGGACGTGGGAGACCCAGTACTTC. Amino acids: CASSLIWTGTWETQYF. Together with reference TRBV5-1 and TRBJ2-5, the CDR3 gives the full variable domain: KAGVTQTPRYLIKTRGQQVTLSCSPISGHRSVSWYQQTPGQGLQFLFEYFSETQRNKGNFPGRFSGRQFSNSRSEMNVSTLELGDSALYLCASSLIWTGTWETQYFGPGTRLLVL.